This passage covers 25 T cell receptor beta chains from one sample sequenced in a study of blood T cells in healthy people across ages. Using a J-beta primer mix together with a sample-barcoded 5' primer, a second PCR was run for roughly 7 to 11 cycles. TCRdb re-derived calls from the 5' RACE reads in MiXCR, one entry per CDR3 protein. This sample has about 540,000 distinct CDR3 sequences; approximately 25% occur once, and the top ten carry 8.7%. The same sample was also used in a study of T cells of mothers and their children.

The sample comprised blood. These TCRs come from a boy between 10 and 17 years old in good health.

CDR3 sequence reads: CASSLQGPLTDTQYF. The CDR3 DNA sequence: TGTGCCAGCAGCCTCCAGGGTCCCCTCACAGATACGCAGTATTTT. V usage is TRBV2 and J usage is TRBJ2-3, with D possibly TRBD1 on 5 matching bases. The length of the CDR3 is 15 residues. V lost 6 bases to trimming and J lost 2 bases, with 15 bases between them. The germline V gene encodes CDR1 SNHLY and CDR2 FYNNEI.

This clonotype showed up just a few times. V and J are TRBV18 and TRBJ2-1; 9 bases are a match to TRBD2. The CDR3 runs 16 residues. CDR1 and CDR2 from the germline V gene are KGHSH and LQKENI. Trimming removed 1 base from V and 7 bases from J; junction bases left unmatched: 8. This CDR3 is CASSPRAGGRTNEQFF. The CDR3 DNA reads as TGTGCCAGCTCACCACGTGCGGGGGGGCGTACGAATGAGCAGTTCTTC.

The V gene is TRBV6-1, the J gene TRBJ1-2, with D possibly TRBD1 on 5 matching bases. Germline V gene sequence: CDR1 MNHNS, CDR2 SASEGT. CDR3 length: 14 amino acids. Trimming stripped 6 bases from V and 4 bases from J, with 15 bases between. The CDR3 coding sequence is TGTGCCAGCAGCCGAGGGGAGCCAGGCTATGGCTACACCTTC. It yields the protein CASSRGEPGYGYTF.

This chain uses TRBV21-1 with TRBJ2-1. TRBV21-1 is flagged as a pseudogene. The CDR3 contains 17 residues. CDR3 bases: TGTGCCAGCAGCACGAAAAAACAGAGAGAATCCTACAATGAGCAGTTCTTC. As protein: CASSTKKQRESYNEQFF.

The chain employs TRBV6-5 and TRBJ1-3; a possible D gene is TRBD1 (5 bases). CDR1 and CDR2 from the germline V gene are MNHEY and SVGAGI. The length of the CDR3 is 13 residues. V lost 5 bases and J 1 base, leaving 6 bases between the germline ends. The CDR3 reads CASSDSSGNTIYF. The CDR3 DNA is TGTGCCAGCAGTGACAGTTCTGGAAACACCATATATTTT.

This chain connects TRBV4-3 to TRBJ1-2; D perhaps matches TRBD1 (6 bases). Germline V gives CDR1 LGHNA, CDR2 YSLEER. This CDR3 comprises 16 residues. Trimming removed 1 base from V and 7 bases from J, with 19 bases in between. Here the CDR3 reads CASSQGLRTASFGYTF. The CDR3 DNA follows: TGCGCCAGCAGCCAAGGTCTACGGACAGCCTCTTTTGGCTACACCTTC.

CDR3 coding DNA: TGTGCCAGCAGCCTCCCGCTAGGGCCTAGGATAAATGAAAAACTGTTTTTT. Translated: CASSLPLGPRINEKLFF. The chain combines TRBV11-2 with TRBJ1-4; D not certain. The CDR3 runs to 17 residues. V was shortened by 5 bases and J by 5 bases, with 21 bases between the two germline ends. From germline, CDR1 is SGHAT and CDR2 FQNNGV.

The CDR3 loop reads CSVDTGMNTEAFF. The CDR3 DNA reads TGCAGCGTTGACACAGGGATGAACACTGAAGCTTTCTTT. V gene TRBV29-1 combines with J gene TRBJ1-1; D may be TRBD1 (6 bases). Trimming stripped 3 bases from V and 0 bases from J, with 8 bases between. The CDR3 extends over 13 amino acids. Germline CDR1 is SQVTM and CDR2 is ANQGSEA.

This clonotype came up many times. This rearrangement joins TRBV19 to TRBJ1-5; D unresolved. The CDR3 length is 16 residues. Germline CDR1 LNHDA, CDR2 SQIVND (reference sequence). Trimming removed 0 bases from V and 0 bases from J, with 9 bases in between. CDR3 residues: CASSIDGGYSNQPQHF. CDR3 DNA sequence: TGTGCCAGTAGTATAGATGGAGGTTATAGCAATCAGCCCCAGCATTTT.

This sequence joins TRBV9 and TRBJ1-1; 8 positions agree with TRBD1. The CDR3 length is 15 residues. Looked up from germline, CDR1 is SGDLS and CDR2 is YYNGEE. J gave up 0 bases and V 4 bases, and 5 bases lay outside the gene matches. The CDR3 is CASSPWDRMNTEAFF. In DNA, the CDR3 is TGTGCCAGCAGCCCCTGGGACAGGATGAACACTGAAGCTTTCTTT.

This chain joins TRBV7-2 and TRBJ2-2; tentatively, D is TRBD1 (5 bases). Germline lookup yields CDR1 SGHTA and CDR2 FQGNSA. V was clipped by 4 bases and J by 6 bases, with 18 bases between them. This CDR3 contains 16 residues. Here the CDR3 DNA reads TGTGCCAGCAGCTATACCCCCCCAGGGCAGCCCGGGGAGCTGTTTTTT. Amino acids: CASSYTPPGQPGELFF.

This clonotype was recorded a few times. In nucleotides, the CDR3 is TGTGCCAGCAGCTACGTTTCCCCCCCACGTTCAGATACGCAGTATTTT. Its protein is CASSYVSPPRSDTQYF. The rearrangement links TRBV5-5 to TRBJ2-3; D is uncertain. The CDR3 length is 16 residues. CDR1 is SGHKS, CDR2 YYEKEE, per germline (reference sequence). Trimming left V 3 bases short and J 4 bases short, with 18 bases between. Based on the CDR3 plus reference TRBV5-5 and TRBJ2-3, the full variable domain is DAGVTQSPTHLIKTRGQQVTLRCSPISGHKSVSWYQQVLGQGPQFIFQYYEKEERGRGNFPDRFSARQFPNYSSELNVNALLLGDSALYLCASSYVSPPRSDTQYFGPGTRLTVL.

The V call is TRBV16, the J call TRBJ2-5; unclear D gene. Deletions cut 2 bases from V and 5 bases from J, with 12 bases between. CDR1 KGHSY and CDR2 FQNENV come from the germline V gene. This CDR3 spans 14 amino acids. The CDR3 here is CASSQNRHGETQYF. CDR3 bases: TGTGCCAGCAGCCAAAACAGACATGGGGAGACCCAGTACTTC.

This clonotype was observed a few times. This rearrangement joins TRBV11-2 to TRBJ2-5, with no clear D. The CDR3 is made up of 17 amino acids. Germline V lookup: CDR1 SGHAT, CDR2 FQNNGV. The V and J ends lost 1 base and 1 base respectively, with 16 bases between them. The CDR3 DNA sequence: TGTGCCAGCAGCTTAGTAGAGGTGATAGTCGGCCAAGAGACCCAGTACTTC. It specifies CASSLVEVIVGQETQYF.

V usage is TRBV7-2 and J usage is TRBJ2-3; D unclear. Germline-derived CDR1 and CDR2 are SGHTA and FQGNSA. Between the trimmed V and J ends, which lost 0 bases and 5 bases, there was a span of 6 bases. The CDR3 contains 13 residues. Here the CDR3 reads CASSLAWGDTQYF. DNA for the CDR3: TGTGCCAGCAGCTTAGCATGGGGAGATACGCAGTATTTT. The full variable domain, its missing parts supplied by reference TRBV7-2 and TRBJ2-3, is GAGVSQSPSNKVTEKGKDVELRCDPISGHTALYWYRQSLGQGLEFLIYFQGNSAPDKSGLPSDRFSAERTGGSVSTLTIQRTQQEDSAVYLCASSLAWGDTQYFGPGTRLTVL.

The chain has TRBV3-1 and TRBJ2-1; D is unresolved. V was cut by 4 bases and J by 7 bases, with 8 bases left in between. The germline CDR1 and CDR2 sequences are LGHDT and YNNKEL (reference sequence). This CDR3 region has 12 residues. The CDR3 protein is CASSPDLNEQFF. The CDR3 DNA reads TGTGCCAGCAGCCCCGATCTAAATGAGCAGTTCTTC.

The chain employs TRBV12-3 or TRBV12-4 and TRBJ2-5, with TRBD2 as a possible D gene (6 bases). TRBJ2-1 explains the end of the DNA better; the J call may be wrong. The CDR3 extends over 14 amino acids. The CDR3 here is CASSSSLEGDEQFF. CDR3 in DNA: TGTGCCAGCAGTTCCTCTCTGGAGGGAGATGAGCAGTTCTTC.

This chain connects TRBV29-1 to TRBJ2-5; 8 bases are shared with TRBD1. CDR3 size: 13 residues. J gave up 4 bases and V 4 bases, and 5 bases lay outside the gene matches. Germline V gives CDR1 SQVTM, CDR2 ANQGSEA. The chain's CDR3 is CSVGWTGPETQYF. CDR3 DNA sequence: TGCAGCGTTGGATGGACAGGGCCAGAGACCCAGTACTTC.

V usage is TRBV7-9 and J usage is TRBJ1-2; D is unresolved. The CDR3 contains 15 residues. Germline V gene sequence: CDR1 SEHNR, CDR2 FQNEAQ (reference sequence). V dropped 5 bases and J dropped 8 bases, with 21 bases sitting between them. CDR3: CASSRPLPGSTGYTF. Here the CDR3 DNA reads TGTGCCAGCAGCCGGCCCCTTCCCGGGAGTACCGGCTACACCTTC.

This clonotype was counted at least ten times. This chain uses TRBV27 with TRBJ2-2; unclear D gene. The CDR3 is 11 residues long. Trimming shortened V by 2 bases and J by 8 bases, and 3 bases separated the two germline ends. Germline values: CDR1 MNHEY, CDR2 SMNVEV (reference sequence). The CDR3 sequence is CASSLLGELFF. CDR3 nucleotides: TGTGCCAGCAGTTTACTAGGGGAGCTGTTTTTT.

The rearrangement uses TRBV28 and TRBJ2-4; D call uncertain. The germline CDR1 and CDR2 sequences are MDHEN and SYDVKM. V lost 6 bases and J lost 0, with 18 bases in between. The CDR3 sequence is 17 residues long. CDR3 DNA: TGTGCCAGCAGCCACGATACCACCACCTTAGCCAAAAACATTCAGTACTTC. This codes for CASSHDTTTLAKNIQYF.

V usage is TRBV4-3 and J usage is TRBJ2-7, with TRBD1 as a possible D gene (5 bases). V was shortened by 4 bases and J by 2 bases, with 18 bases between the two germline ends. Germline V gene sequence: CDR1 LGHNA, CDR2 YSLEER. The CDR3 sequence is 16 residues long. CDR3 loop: CASSPGADWGTYEQYF. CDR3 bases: TGCGCCAGCAGCCCTGGGGCAGATTGGGGAACCTACGAGCAGTACTTC.

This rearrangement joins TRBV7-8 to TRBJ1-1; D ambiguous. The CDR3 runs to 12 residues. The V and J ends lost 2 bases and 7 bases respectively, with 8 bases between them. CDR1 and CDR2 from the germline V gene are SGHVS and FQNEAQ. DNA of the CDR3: TGTGCCAGCAGCTTATATGGCGGTGAAGCTTTCTTT. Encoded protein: CASSLYGGEAFF.

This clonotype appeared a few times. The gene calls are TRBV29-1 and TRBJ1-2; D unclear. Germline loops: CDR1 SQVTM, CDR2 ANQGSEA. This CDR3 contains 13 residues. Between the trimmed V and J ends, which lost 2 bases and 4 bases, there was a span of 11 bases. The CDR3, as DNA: TGCAGCGTTGAATCAGCAAAGGGCTATGGCTACACCTTC. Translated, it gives CSVESAKGYGYTF.

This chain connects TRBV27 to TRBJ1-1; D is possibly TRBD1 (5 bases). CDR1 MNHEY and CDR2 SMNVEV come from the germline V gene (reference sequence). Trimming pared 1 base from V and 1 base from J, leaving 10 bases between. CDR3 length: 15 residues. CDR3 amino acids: CASSLYRGGNTEAFF. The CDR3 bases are TGTGCCAGCAGTTTATACCGGGGGGGGAACACTGAAGCTTTCTTT.